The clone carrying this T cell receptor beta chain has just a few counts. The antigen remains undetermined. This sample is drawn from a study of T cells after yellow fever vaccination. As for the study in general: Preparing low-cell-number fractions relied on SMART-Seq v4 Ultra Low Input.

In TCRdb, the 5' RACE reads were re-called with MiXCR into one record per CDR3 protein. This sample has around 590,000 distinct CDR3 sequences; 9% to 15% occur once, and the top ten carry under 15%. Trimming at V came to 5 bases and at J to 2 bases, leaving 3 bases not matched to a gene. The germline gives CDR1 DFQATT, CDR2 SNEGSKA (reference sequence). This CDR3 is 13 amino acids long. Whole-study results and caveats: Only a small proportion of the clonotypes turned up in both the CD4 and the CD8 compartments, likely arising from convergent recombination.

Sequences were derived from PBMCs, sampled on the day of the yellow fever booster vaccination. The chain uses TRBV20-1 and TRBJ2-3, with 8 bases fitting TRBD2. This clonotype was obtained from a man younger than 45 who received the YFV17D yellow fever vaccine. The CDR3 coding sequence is TGCAGTGCTGGACTAGCCCACACAGATACGCAGTATTTT. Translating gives CSAGLAHTDTQYF.